Each of the 30 T cell receptor beta chains below was sequenced from the same sample in a study of CD8 T cells in ankylosing spondylitis (dated by TCRdb to about 2017). The library was made by 5' RACE. Instrument used: Illumina HiSeq 2500. Clones were called with MiXCR by TCRdb after fastp trimmed the public reads at Q25, and only in-frame beta chains were retained. Merged by CDR3 protein, the rows form single entries marked with the most common genes and DNA. Across this sample there are under 300,000 distinct CDR3 sequences, with over 8.5% seen only once. The leading ten clones occupy 6% to 8.5% of the sample. Sequencing input: blood, either unsorted or a sorted T cell fraction (not recorded which). The receptors here all came from a male donor with ankylosing spondylitis or in good health (not recorded which).

The V and J genes are TRBV29-1 and TRBJ1-2; 8 positions match TRBD1. The CDR3 spans 15 residues. CDR1 and CDR2 (germline): SQVTM, ANQGSEA. Germline trimming cut 1 base from V and 4 bases from J; bases unmatched to any gene: 8. The CDR3 DNA follows: TGCAGCGTTGAAGGTGGGACAGGTGAACCCTATGGCTACACCTTC. Translation: CSVEGGTGEPYGYTF. Together with reference TRBV29-1 and TRBJ1-2, the CDR3 gives the full variable domain: SAVISQKPSRDICQRGTSLTIQCQVDSQVTMMFWYRQQPGQSLTLIATANQGSEATYESGFVIDKFPISRPNLTFSTLTVSNMSPEDSSIYLCSVEGGTGEPYGYTFGSGTRLTVV.

Many counts were recorded for this clonotype. The junction and the germline gene differ at one end; a read error may be behind it. The J gene is TRBJ1-2, the V gene TRBV12-3 or TRBV12-4, with D possibly being TRBD1 (5 bases). The CDR3 is 14 residues long. CDR3 DNA: TGTGCCAGCAGTTTAGGCTTCGGCAGGGAGGGAGAAACTTTC. Protein product: CASSLGFGREGETF.

At least ten counts were recorded for this clonotype. The chain employs TRBV5-1 and TRBJ1-5; 11 bases are a match to TRBD1. V lost 3 bases, J lost 7 bases, and 3 bases stayed unmatched. The CDR3 is made up of 14 amino acids. Germline CDR1 and CDR2: SGHRS and YFSETQ. CDR3 sequence (DNA): TGCGCCAGCAGCTCGGGACAGGGGGGCCAGCCCCAGCATTTT. It specifies CASSSGQGGQPQHF.

This clonotype was observed at least ten times. The chain combines TRBV12-3 or TRBV12-4 with TRBJ1-1, with 7 bases lining up with TRBD1. J gave up 5 bases and V 11 bases, and 11 bases lay outside the gene matches. The CDR3 totals 13 residues. The CDR3 protein is CAVSKGARTEAFF. DNA for the CDR3: TGTGCCGTGTCCAAGGGGGCTAGGACTGAAGCTTTCTTT.

This clonotype was picked up many times. The genes are TRBV25-1 and TRBJ2-2; TRBD2 matches at 7 bases. Germline CDR1 MGHDK, CDR2 SYGVNS. The CDR3 runs to 15 residues. V trimming: 4 bases; J trimming: 0 bases; junction bases outside the gene matches: 2. The chain's CDR3 is CASSVAGANTGELFF. DNA of the CDR3: TGTGCCAGCAGTGTAGCGGGCGCGAACACCGGGGAGCTGTTTTTT.

This clonotype was found many times. V and J are TRBV20-1 and TRBJ2-4, with D perhaps TRBD2 (5 bases). The ends were cut back, 5 bases at V and 10 bases at J, with 15 bases in the middle. The CDR3 consists of 12 residues. Germline V gives CDR1 DFQATT, CDR2 SNEGSKA (reference sequence). CDR3 nucleotides: TGCAGTGCTCTAGACTGGGAGTGGATTCAGTACTTC. It is translated as CSALDWEWIQYF.

The table lists this clonotype with a few counts. The CDR3 sequence is CASSSRTGSNQPQHF. The CDR3 DNA reads TGTGCCAGCTCCTCCCGGACGGGTAGCAATCAGCCCCAGCATTTT. The V gene is TRBV18, the J gene TRBJ1-5; D call uncertain. The germline V and J ends were trimmed by 6 bases and 0 bases, with 12 bases remaining between them. The germline V gene has CDR1 KGHSH and CDR2 LQKENI. The CDR3 totals 15 residues.

This clonotype came up many times. The chain recombines TRBV7-6 with TRBJ2-5; no clear D. CDR1 SGHVS and CDR2 FNYEAQ come from the germline V gene. This CDR3 comprises 13 residues. V was clipped by 3 bases and J by 4 bases, with 9 bases between them. The CDR3 nucleotides read TGTGCCAGCAGCTTCGCCTACGGAGAGACCCAGTACTTC. This encodes CASSFAYGETQYF.

This clonotype came up a few times. This sequence joins TRBV29-1 and TRBJ2-5; D is perhaps TRBD2 (6 bases). Germline loops: CDR1 SQVTM, CDR2 ANQGSEA. The CDR3 is 13 residues long. Trimming took 4 bases from V and 4 from J, leaving 13 bases between them. This chain's CDR3 is CSVVGTEGETQYF. CDR3 bases: TGCAGCGTTGTAGGCACGGAGGGAGAGACCCAGTACTTC.

Turning to this clonotype: A single base separates this from a much larger clone, so it may be a read error. The rearrangement uses TRBV7-8 and TRBJ2-7; 9 bases match TRBD2. Germline V gene lookup returns CDR1 SGHVS and CDR2 FQNEAQ. The CDR3 has 17 residues. Here the CDR3 DNA reads TGTGCCAGCAGCTCCTGGGGGGCTAGCGGGAATGTCTACGGGCAGTACTTC. Amino acids: CASSSWGASGNVYGQYF.

The rearrangement links TRBV12-3 or TRBV12-4 to TRBJ2-2; D is unclear. This CDR3 spans 12 amino acids. Trimming left V 6 bases short and J 5 bases short, with 7 bases between. The CDR3 region is CASRVSTGELFF. The CDR3 bases are TGTGCCAGCAGAGTTAGTACCGGGGAGCTGTTTTTT.

This clonotype was seen ten or more times. The genes are TRBV4-2 and TRBJ1-1; D is unclear. This CDR3 is 13 amino acids long. Germline V gene data show CDR1 as LGHNA and CDR2 as YNFKEQ. The V gene lost 1 base and the J gene lost 4 bases, with 7 bases spanning the gap. The DNA for the CDR3 is TGTGCCAGCAGCCAAGGACACCCCACTGAAGCTTTCTTT. It specifies CASSQGHPTEAFF.

This clonotype was counted between two and nine times. J is TRBJ2-3 and V is TRBV5-1; 10 nucleotides line up with TRBD2. From germline, CDR1 is SGHRS and CDR2 YFSETQ. J was trimmed by 1 base and V by 1 base; bases with no gene match: 24. The CDR3 sequence is 23 residues long. Here the CDR3 DNA reads TGCGCCAGCAGCTTGTATTTCACACACTTGGAGGAGCGGGGGGGCCAACGCACAGATACGCAGTATTTT. Encoded protein: CASSLYFTHLEERGGQRTDTQYF.

This clonotype was detected only a few times. The chain has TRBV7-3 and TRBJ2-3, with 13 bases fitting TRBD2. V gave up 4 bases and J gave up 6 bases; unmatched junction bases: 7. Germline V lookup: CDR1 SGHTA, CDR2 FQGTGA. The CDR3 is made up of 16 amino acids. CDR3 loop: CASSSSTSGGRDTQYF. DNA of the CDR3: TGTGCCAGCAGCTCATCGACTAGCGGGGGGCGGGATACGCAGTATTTT.

This clonotype was seen at least ten times. V usage is TRBV20-1 and J usage is TRBJ2-5; D possibly corresponds to TRBD1 (6 bases). Per germline, CDR1 DFQATT and CDR2 SNEGSKA (reference sequence). This CDR3 has 14 amino acids. With 5 bases removed from V and 2 bases from J, the gap between germline ends came to 15 bases. The CDR3 region is CSAPDRRGQETQYF. The CDR3 DNA sequence: TGCAGTGCTCCGGACAGAAGGGGGCAAGAGACCCAGTACTTC.

This clonotype was counted ten times or more. The rearrangement links TRBV6-5 to TRBJ1-1, with 9 bases matching TRBD1. V was clipped by 4 bases and J by 4 bases; unmatched bases: 4. Germline V gene data show CDR1 as MNHEY and CDR2 as SVGAGI. The CDR3 spans 14 residues. Written as DNA, the CDR3 is TGTGCCAGCAGTTGGACAGGGGTGGGCACTGAAGCTTTCTTT. It encodes CASSWTGVGTEAFF.

The chain couples TRBV3-1 to TRBJ1-2; D perhaps matches TRBD1 (6 bases). V shed 11 bases and J shed 1 base, with 32 bases lying between them. The CDR3 totals 19 residues. The germline V gene has CDR1 LGHDT and CDR2 YNNKEL (reference sequence). The CDR3 DNA follows: TGTGCCTTCTGTGGCCTTTGGGGGGCGCCGTCATATTTTAACTATGGCTACACCTTC. Its translation: CAFCGLWGAPSYFNYGYTF.

This clonotype was counted at least ten times. This sequence joins TRBV24-1 and TRBJ2-3, with 8 bases that match TRBD1. This CDR3 spans 15 amino acids. V was pared by 4 bases and J by 6 bases, with 8 bases of the junction left unmatched. The V gene's germline CDR1 is KGHDR and CDR2 SFDVKD. The CDR3 protein is CATSETDRGTDTQYF. In DNA, the CDR3 is TGTGCCACCAGTGAAACCGACAGGGGAACCGATACGCAGTATTTT.

The chain is built from TRBV14 and TRBJ2-1; D is perhaps TRBD1 or TRBD2 (5 bases each). V was pared by 3 bases and J by 7 bases, with 19 bases between. Germline V gene lookup returns CDR1 SGHDN and CDR2 FVKESK. CDR3 size: 16 residues. In DNA form, the CDR3 reads TGTGCCAGCAGCCAGCGGCTACGGGACCAAAAGAATGAGCAGTTCTTC. Protein product: CASSQRLRDQKNEQFF.

This clonotype came up many times. The V gene is TRBV5-1, the J gene TRBJ2-2, with D perhaps assigned TRBD1 or TRBD2 (5 bases each). V shed 2 bases and J shed 1 base, with 15 bases lying between them. Germline CDR1 is SGHRS and CDR2 is YFSETQ. This CDR3 is built from 17 residues. CDR3: CASSLLSAGRNTGELFF. The CDR3 DNA is TGCGCCAGCAGCTTACTCTCGGCAGGGAGGAACACCGGGGAGCTGTTTTTT.

This clonotype was seen a few times. The CDR3 reads CAIRQGISSYEQYF. CDR3 sequence (DNA): TGTGCCATCAGGCAGGGGATTAGCTCCTACGAGCAGTACTTC. The J gene is TRBJ2-7, the V gene TRBV10-3, with D perhaps TRBD1 (6 bases). The CDR3 contains 14 residues. Germline CDR1 and CDR2: ENHRY and SYGVKD. The V and J ends lost 6 bases and 0 bases respectively, with 12 bases between them.

The chain recombines TRBV6-1 with TRBJ2-7; TRBD2 is a possible D gene (5 bases). CDR3 length: 15 amino acids. V was shortened by 8 bases and J by 0 bases, with 17 bases between the two germline ends. The germline V gene has CDR1 MNHNS and CDR2 SASEGT. CDR3 DNA sequence: TGTGCCAGCTGGGCGGGTTTCCGCAGCTCCTACGAGCAGTACTTC. Protein product: CASWAGFRSSYEQYF.

This rearrangement joins TRBV29-1 to TRBJ1-2; D might be TRBD1 (5 bases). The CDR3 loop spans 14 amino acids. V lost 6 bases and J lost 8, with 22 bases in between. Germline V gene sequence: CDR1 SQVTM, CDR2 ANQGSEA. CDR3 residues: CSVVFPGTAPGYTF. The CDR3 DNA sequence: TGCAGCGTCGTATTCCCCGGGACGGCCCCCGGCTACACCTTC.

This clonotype was counted many times. V gene TRBV11-2 combines with J gene TRBJ2-5, with 8 positions matching TRBD1. The CDR3 has 14 amino acids. V trimming: 3 bases; J trimming: 7 bases; junction bases outside the gene matches: 7. The V gene's germline CDR1 is SGHAT and CDR2 FQNNGV. CDR3 in amino acids: CASSLDRVGTTQYF. The CDR3 DNA is TGTGCCAGCAGCTTGGACAGGGTAGGAACGACCCAGTACTTC. The whole variable domain, filled in from reference TRBV11-2 and TRBJ2-5, reads EAGVAQSPRYKIIEKRQSVAFWCNPISGHATLYWYQQILGQGPKLLIQFQNNGVVDDSQLPKDRFSAERLKGVDSTLKIQPAKLEDSAVYLCASSLDRVGTTQYFGPGTRLLVL.

This clonotype was recorded at least ten times. The V call is TRBV27, the J call TRBJ1-5; a weak D match, TRBD1 (5 bases). This CDR3 is 14 amino acids long. V was pared by 6 bases and J by 6 bases, with 15 bases between. The germline V gene encodes CDR1 MNHEY and CDR2 SMNVEV (reference sequence). The DNA of the CDR3 is TGTGCCAGCAGCCTAGCCGGGGGGGGTCAGCCCCAGCATTTT. Its translation is CASSLAGGGQPQHF.

The chain recombines TRBV11-2 with TRBJ2-3, with D possibly called TRBD1 or TRBD2 (5 bases each). This CDR3 spans 15 amino acids. Trimming took off 1 base at V and 4 bases at J, with 12 bases between the two ends. Germline V lookup: CDR1 SGHAT, CDR2 FQNNGV. In DNA, the CDR3 is TGTGCCAGCAGCTTAGGGGGACCCATACCAGATACGCAGTATTTT. This codes for CASSLGGPIPDTQYF. The full variable domain, in which reference TRBV11-2 and TRBJ2-3 provide the parts outside the CDR3, is EAGVAQSPRYKIIEKRQSVAFWCNPISGHATLYWYQQILGQGPKLLIQFQNNGVVDDSQLPKDRFSAERLKGVDSTLKIQPAKLEDSAVYLCASSLGGPIPDTQYFGPGTRLTVL.

This clonotype was seen a few times. The chain recombines TRBV20-1 with TRBJ2-6, with 8 nucleotides matching TRBD2. The germline gives CDR1 DFQATT, CDR2 SNEGSKA (reference sequence). The CDR3 has 19 residues. V shed 5 bases, J shed 2 bases, and the junction held 17 bases outside the gene matches. CDR3 sequence: CSAAPDSPSGFTGANVLTF. CDR3 coding DNA: TGCAGTGCTGCCCCGGACTCTCCTAGCGGGTTTACTGGGGCCAACGTCCTGACTTTC.

This clonotype was observed at least ten times. The V and J genes are TRBV27 and TRBJ2-7; 9 nucleotides align to TRBD1. In germline, CDR1 is MNHEY, CDR2 SMNVEV (reference sequence). The CDR3 length is 17 residues. Losses at the gene ends were 5 bases for V and 1 base for J; bases not matched to a gene: 12. The CDR3 is CASSPFYGTGTSYEQYF. The DNA for the CDR3 is TGTGCCAGCAGTCCGTTTTACGGGACAGGGACATCCTACGAGCAGTACTTC.

This clonotype was picked up many times. The chain recombines TRBV5-1 with TRBJ2-3; D perhaps matches TRBD1 (7 bases). Trimming pared 4 bases from V and 4 bases from J, leaving 16 bases between. The CDR3 runs to 15 residues. CDR1 is SGHRS, CDR2 YFSETQ, per germline. CDR3 sequence reads: CASSLEDREADTQYF. The CDR3 DNA reads as TGCGCCAGCAGCCTCGAAGACAGGGAGGCAGATACGCAGTATTTT.

There are many counts of this clonotype. The chain employs TRBV5-1 and TRBJ2-2; D gene uncertain. Trimming left V 4 bases short and J 6 bases short, with 10 bases between. CDR1 and CDR2 (germline): SGHRS, YFSETQ. The CDR3 is 13 residues long. For the CDR3, the DNA is TGCGCCAGCAGCACGGTTGAGGCCGGGGAGCTGTTTTTT. It codes for CASSTVEAGELFF.